Here is one TCR beta chain with its context. Deletions cut 0 bases from V and 0 bases from J, with 9 bases between. The CDR3 loop spans 15 amino acids. Germline CDR1 and CDR2: SGHRS and YFSETQ. Memory CD4+ T cells were sorted as CD4+CD45RO+CD25- cells. Semi-nested PCR with Nested Universal Primer A followed constant-region reverse priming of full-length variable regions. TCRdb analysed the 5' RACE reads with MiXCR anew, one entry per CDR3 protein. The table records about 57,000 distinct CDR3 sequences, around a quarter of them present only once. This clonotype originated in a female donor with breast cancer. The sequencing sample was made of tumor-infiltrating memory CD4+ T cells sorted from the breast tumor. Subset defined: memory CD4+ T cells, CD4+CD45RO+CD25-. The rearrangement links TRBV5-1 to TRBJ1-1; no clear D. The DNA of the CDR3 is TGCGCCAGCAGCTTGGTGCCGAGCATGAACACTGAAGCTTTCTTT. Its protein is CASSLVPSMNTEAFF.